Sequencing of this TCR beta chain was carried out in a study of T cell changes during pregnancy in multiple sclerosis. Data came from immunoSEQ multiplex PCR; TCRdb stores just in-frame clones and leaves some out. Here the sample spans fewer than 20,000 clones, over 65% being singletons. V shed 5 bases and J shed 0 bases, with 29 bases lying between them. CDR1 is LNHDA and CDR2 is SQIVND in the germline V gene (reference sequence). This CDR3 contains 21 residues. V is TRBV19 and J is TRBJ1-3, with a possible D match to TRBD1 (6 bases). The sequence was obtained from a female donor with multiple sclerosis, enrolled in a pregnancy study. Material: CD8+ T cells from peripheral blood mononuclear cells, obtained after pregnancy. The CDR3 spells CASSPLWVAGDASSSGNTIYF. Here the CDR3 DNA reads TGTGCCAGTAGTCCGCTCTGGGTGGCAGGGGATGCCTCGAGCTCTGGAAACACCATATATTTT. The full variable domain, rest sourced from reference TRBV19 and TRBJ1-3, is DGGITQSPKYLFRKEGQNVTLSCEQNLNHDAMYWYRQDPGQGLRLIYYSQIVNDFQKGDIAEGYSVSREKKESFPLTVTSAQKNPTAFYLCASSPLWVAGDASSSGNTIYFGEGSWLTVV.